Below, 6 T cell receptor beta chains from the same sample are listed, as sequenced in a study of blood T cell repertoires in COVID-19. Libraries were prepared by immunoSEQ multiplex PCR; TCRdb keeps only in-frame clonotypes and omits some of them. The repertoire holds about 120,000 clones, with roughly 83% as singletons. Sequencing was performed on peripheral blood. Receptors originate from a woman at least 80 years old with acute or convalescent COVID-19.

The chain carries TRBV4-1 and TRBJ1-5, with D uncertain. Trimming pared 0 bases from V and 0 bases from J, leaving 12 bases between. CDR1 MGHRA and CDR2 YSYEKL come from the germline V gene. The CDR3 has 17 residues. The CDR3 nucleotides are TGCGCCAGCAGCCAAGAAGCGGGAGATTATAGCAATCAGCCCCAGCATTTT. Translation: CASSQEAGDYSNQPQHF.

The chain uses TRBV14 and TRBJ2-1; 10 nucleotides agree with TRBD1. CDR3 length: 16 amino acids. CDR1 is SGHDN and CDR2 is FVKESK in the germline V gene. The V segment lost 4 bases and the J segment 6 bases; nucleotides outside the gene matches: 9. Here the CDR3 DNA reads TGTGCCAGCAGCCTCGTCGGTGGGACAGGGGTCAATGAGCAGTTCTTC. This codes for CASSLVGGTGVNEQFF.

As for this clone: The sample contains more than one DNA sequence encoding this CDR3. The DNA for the CDR3 is TGCGCCAGCAGCTCCTACACCGGGGAGCTGTTTTTT. Translating gives CASSSYTGELFF. This chain connects TRBV5-1 to TRBJ2-2; D ambiguous. The CDR3 extends over 12 amino acids. Germline assignment: CDR1 SGHRS and CDR2 YFSETQ. The V end lost 3 bases, the J end lost 3 bases, and 3 bases lay between the germline ends.

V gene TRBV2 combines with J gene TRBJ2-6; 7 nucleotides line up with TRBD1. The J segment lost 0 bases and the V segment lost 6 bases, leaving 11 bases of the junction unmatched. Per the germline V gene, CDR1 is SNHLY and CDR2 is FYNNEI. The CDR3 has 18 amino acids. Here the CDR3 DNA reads TGTGCCAGCAGGGGCGACAGGGCACAAAGCTCTGGGGCCAACGTCCTGACTTTC. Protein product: CASRGDRAQSSGANVLTF.

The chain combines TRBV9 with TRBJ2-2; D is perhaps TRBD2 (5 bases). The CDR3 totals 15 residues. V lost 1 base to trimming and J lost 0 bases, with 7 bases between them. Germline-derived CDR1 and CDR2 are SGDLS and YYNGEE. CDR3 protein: CASSVSGTNTGELFF. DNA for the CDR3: TGTGCCAGCAGCGTAAGCGGAACGAACACCGGGGAGCTGTTTTTT.

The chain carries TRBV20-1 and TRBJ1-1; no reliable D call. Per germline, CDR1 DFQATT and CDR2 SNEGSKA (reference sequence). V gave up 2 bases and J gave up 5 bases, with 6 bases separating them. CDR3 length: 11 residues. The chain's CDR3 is CSARQRTEAFF. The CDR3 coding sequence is TGCAGTGCTAGACAACGGACTGAAGCTTTCTTT.